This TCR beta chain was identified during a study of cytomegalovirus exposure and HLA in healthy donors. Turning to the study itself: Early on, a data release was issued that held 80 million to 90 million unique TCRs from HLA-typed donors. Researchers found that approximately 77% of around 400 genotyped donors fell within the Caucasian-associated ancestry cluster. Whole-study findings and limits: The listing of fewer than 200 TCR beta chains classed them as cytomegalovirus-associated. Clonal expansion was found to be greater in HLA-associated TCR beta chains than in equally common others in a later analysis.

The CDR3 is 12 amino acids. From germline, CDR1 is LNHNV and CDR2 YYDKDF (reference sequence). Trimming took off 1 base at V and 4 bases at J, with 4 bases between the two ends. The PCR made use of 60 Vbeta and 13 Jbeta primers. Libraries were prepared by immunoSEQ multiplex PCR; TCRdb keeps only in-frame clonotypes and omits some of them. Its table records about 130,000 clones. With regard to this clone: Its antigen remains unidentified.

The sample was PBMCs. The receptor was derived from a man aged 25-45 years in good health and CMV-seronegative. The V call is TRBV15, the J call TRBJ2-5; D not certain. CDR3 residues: CATSRGIETQYF. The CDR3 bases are TGTGCCACCAGCAGAGGTATAGAGACCCAGTACTTC.